The source of this T cell receptor (beta chain) is a study of T cells after somatic rescue of genetic block. Trimming left V 1 base short and J 0 bases short, with 12 bases between. Looked up from germline, CDR1 is LGHNA and CDR2 is YSLEER. This CDR3 spans 16 amino acids. The method was immunoSEQ multiplex PCR; TCRdb's version includes in-frame clones alone and lacks a portion of them. The sample lists some 70,000 clones, more than 75% seen once, with 2.5% to 3% in the top ten. What was sequenced was peripheral blood mononuclear cells (PBMCs). The clonotype originates from a man in his thirties or forties. This chain joins TRBV4-3 and TRBJ1-2; perhaps TRBD1 as D (5 bases). The chain's CDR3 is CASSQVQGAANYGYTF. CDR3 in DNA: TGCGCCAGCAGCCAAGTGCAGGGCGCAGCTAACTATGGCTACACCTTC.